Listed below are T cell receptor beta chains from one sample, sequenced in a study of cytotoxic CD8 clonotypes in ibrutinib-treated CLL. Repertoires were generated with immunoSEQ multiplex PCR, while TCRdb's copy carries only in-frame clones and drops some. The sample lists about 200,000 clones; about 72% were seen once. Sample: PBMCs, taken after 24 months of ibrutinib treatment. Receptor source: a human donor with chronic lymphocytic leukemia. CDR3s include the opening cysteine and the closing phenylalanine or tryptophan. A D gene is named only where the DNA matches it firmly. Clone sizes are given selectively: once, few, many, or a class where the clone is expanded.

V gene	J gene	CDR3 length	D gene	clone size	CDR3 DNA	CDR3 protein
TRBV7-9	TRBJ2-7	13	.	.	TGTGCCAGCAGCTTTTCCCCGCCAGACGAGCAGTACTTC	CASSFSPPDEQYF
TRBV25-1	TRBJ2-2	15	.	.	TGTGCCAGCAAGGTAGAGCACGGCCTCTCCGGGGAGCTGTTTTTT	CASKVEHGLSGELFF
TRBV6-1	TRBJ1-3	14	.	.	TGTGCCAGCAGAGGCTCCTTGGTCGGAAACACCATATATTTT	CASRGSLVGNTIYF
TRBV10-3	TRBJ1-1	16	.	.	TGTGCCATCAGGGGGAACAGGTTTGGGGCGCTCACTGAAGCTTTCTTT	CAIRGNRFGALTEAFF
TRBV30	TRBJ1-5	13	.	.	TGTGCCTGGAGTGCAACAAGCAATCAGCCCCAGCATTTT	CAWSATSNQPQHF
TRBV21-1	TRBJ2-5	13	.	.	TGTGCCAGCAGCAAAGTAAGGGGGAACGCCCAGTACTTC	CASSKVRGNAQYF
TRBV7-3	TRBJ2-1	19	.	few	TGTGCCAGCAGCCCAGGGGGACGGGAGGGCCCTTATCGCTACAATGAGCAGTTCTTC	CASSPGGREGPYRYNEQFF
TRBV7-8	TRBJ2-3	17	.	.	TGTGCCAGCAGCTTAGCGGGGGGGGCCGGGAGTAGAGATACGCAGTATTTT	CASSLAGGAGSRDTQYF
TRBV7-2	TRBJ1-1	14	TRBD1	.	TGTGCCAGCAGCTTGGCAGGGGGAGGAACTGAAGCTTTCTTT	CASSLAGGGTEAFF
TRBV18	TRBJ2-1	16	TRBD2	.	TGTGCCAGCTCACCAGGAGGCGGGAGGGCCGTAGATGAGCAGTTCTTC	CASSPGGGRAVDEQFF
TRBV28	TRBJ1-2	15	.	.	TGTGCCAGCAGTACATTATTAGACAGGACCTATGGCTACACCTTC	CASSTLLDRTYGYTF
TRBV7-2	TRBJ1-2	14	.	.	TGTGCCAGCAGCCTGCTTGACAGACTGTATGGCTACACCTTC	CASSLLDRLYGYTF
TRBV4-1	TRBJ1-4	12	.	.	TGCGCCAGCAGGATGGGGCCTGAAAAACTGTTTTTT	CASRMGPEKLFF
TRBV9	TRBJ1-5	15	TRBD1	.	TGTGCCAGCAGTTCCGGGACAGGGGGCAATCAGCCCCAGCATTTT	CASSSGTGGNQPQHF
TRBV5-6	TRBJ2-7	13	.	.	TGTGCCAGCAGACCAGTGGGGTTAAGCGAGCAGTACTTC	CASRPVGLSEQYF
TRBV27	TRBJ2-1	15	TRBD2	few	TGTGCCAGCAGTCGTACTAGCGGGTTCACCCATGAGCAGTTCTTC	CASSRTSGFTHEQFF
TRBV30	TRBJ1-5	13	.	.	TGTGCCTGGAGTATCGGCGGGAATCAGCCCCAGCATTTT	CAWSIGGNQPQHF
TRBV30	TRBJ1-2	15	.	.	TGTGCCTGGAGTGCCCCGGTCACAGCTAACTATGGCTACACCTTC	CAWSAPVTANYGYTF
TRBV18	TRBJ2-3	17	TRBD1	.	TGTGCCAGCTCACCGCAGCAGGGGGCGGCATACACAGATACGCAGTATTTT	CASSPQQGAAYTDTQYF
TRBV7-3	TRBJ2-3	15	.	.	TGTGCCAGCAGCTTCTCGGGACTCGGCACAGATACGCAGTATTTT	CASSFSGLGTDTQYF
TRBV5-6	TRBJ2-7	13	.	.	TGTGCCAGCAGCTTACCCGGGATCTACGAGCAGTACTTC	CASSLPGIYEQYF
TRBV5-4	TRBJ2-3	13	.	.	TGTGCCGCGAGCGGGCCGAGCACAGATACGCAGTATTTT	CAASGPSTDTQYF
TRBV6-4	TRBJ2-1	15	TRBD2	.	TGTGCCAGCAGTGAAATAGCGGGAGGTGTCAATGAGCAGTTCTTC	CASSEIAGGVNEQFF
TRBV4-3	TRBJ1-2	14	.	.	TGCGCCAGCAGCCAACGGCCAGGCAACTATGGCTACACCTTC	CASSQRPGNYGYTF
TRBV28	TRBJ1-2	14	.	.	TGTGCCAGCAGCCGAGTGGGGTACGTCTATGGCTACACCTTC	CASSRVGYVYGYTF
TRBV7-2	TRBJ2-1	11	.	once	TGTGCCAGCAGCTTCGTCAGTGAGCAGTTCTTC	CASSFVSEQFF
TRBV28	TRBJ1-5	15	TRBD1	.	TGTGCCAGCAGTTCCAACAGGGGTGGCAATCAGCCCCAGCATTTT	CASSSNRGGNQPQHF
TRBV19	TRBJ2-7	15	.	.	TGTGCCAGTAGTATAGTACAGGGAAGCTCCTACGAGCAGTACTTC	CASSIVQGSSYEQYF
TRBV5-1	TRBJ1-1	15	.	once	TGCGCCAGCAGCTTGGTTCCAGGAGTTAACACTGAAGCTTTCTTT	CASSLVPGVNTEAFF
TRBV7-7	TRBJ1-1	14	.	.	TGTGCCAGCAGCTTAGGGGAGTTGAACACTGAAGCTTTCTTT	CASSLGELNTEAFF
TRBV19	TRBJ2-4	15	.	.	TGTGCCAGTAGTACTCAAGATCAGCCTCAAAACATTCAGTACTTC	CASSTQDQPQNIQYF
TRBV19	TRBJ2-5	16	TRBD2	once	TGTGCCAGTAGTAACGGACTAGCGGGCTACCAAGAGACCCAGTACTTC	CASSNGLAGYQETQYF
TRBV6-6	TRBJ1-3	14	.	.	TGTGCCAGCAGTAAGACAGACTCTGGAAACACCATATATTTT	CASSKTDSGNTIYF
TRBV9	TRBJ1-4	14	.	.	TGTGCCAGCAGCGTGAGCCCCGCTAATGAAAAACTGTTTTTT	CASSVSPANEKLFF
TRBV9	TRBJ1-5	15	.	.	TGTGCCAGCAGCGCAGAGCTCAGATGTGCTCAGCCCCAGCATTTT	CASSAELRCAQPQHF
TRBV7-6	TRBJ2-7	16	TRBD2	.	TGTGCCAGCAGCTTGCAAATAGCGGGGCATCCCTACGAGCAGTACTTC	CASSLQIAGHPYEQYF
TRBV4-3	TRBJ1-5	15	.	few	TGCGCCAGCAGCCAAGATTTCGGAAACAATCAGCCCCAGCATTTT	CASSQDFGNNQPQHF
TRBV5-1	TRBJ2-1	14	.	.	TGCGCCAGCAGCTTGGCCAGGACTGCGAATGAGCAGTTCTTC	CASSLARTANEQFF
TRBV4-3	TRBJ2-7	14	.	few	TGCGCCAGCAGCCCTCATCCCTCCCAGGACGAGCAGTACTTC	CASSPHPSQDEQYF
TRBV4-2	TRBJ1-2	15	TRBD1	.	TGTGCCAGCAGCCAAGCCTTGGGACAGGGCCATGGCTACACCTTC	CASSQALGQGHGYTF
TRBV30	TRBJ1-4	13	.	.	TGTGCCTGGAGTGTACAGGTACACTTAGAACTGTTTTTT	CAWSVQVHLELFF
TRBV2	TRBJ1-2	11	.	.	TGTGCCAGCAGGACGGATGGGGGCTACACCTTC	CASRTDGGYTF
TRBV5-4	TRBJ2-2	16	.	.	TGTGCCAGCAGCCACCAGCGGGTGCATCCCACCGGGGAGCTGTTTTTT	CASSHQRVHPTGELFF
TRBV5-1	TRBJ2-7	14	TRBD1	.	TGCGCCAGCAGCCTAGCAGACAGGGACTACGAGCAGTACTTC	CASSLADRDYEQYF
TRBV29-1	TRBJ1-2	12	.	.	TGCAGCGTTGGGGAACAGGGAATTGGCTACACCTTC	CSVGEQGIGYTF
TRBV7-2	TRBJ2-3	16	TRBD2	.	TGTGCCAGCAGCTTAGGTCCGGGAGGGGCAACAGATACGCAGTATTTT	CASSLGPGGATDTQYF
TRBV19	TRBJ2-7	14	.	few	TGTGCCAGTAGTATAGATAGGGTCTCCTACGAGCAGTACTTC	CASSIDRVSYEQYF
TRBV5-1	TRBJ2-7	14	TRBD1	.	TGCGCCAGCAGGATACAGGGGGGTCCTGGCGAGCAGTACTTC	CASRIQGGPGEQYF
TRBV5-1	TRBJ2-3	16	TRBD2	.	TGCGCCAGCAGCCCTAGCACCGGGACTAGCGGGAGTACGCAGTATTTT	CASSPSTGTSGSTQYF
TRBV30	TRBJ1-5	15	.	.	TGTGCCTGGAGACGTAGGGACTTTAGCAATCAGCCCCAGCATTTT	CAWRRRDFSNQPQHF
TRBV25-1	TRBJ2-1	13	.	.	TGTGCCAGCAGAGAGGGAGCGTACAATGAGCAGTTCTTC	CASREGAYNEQFF